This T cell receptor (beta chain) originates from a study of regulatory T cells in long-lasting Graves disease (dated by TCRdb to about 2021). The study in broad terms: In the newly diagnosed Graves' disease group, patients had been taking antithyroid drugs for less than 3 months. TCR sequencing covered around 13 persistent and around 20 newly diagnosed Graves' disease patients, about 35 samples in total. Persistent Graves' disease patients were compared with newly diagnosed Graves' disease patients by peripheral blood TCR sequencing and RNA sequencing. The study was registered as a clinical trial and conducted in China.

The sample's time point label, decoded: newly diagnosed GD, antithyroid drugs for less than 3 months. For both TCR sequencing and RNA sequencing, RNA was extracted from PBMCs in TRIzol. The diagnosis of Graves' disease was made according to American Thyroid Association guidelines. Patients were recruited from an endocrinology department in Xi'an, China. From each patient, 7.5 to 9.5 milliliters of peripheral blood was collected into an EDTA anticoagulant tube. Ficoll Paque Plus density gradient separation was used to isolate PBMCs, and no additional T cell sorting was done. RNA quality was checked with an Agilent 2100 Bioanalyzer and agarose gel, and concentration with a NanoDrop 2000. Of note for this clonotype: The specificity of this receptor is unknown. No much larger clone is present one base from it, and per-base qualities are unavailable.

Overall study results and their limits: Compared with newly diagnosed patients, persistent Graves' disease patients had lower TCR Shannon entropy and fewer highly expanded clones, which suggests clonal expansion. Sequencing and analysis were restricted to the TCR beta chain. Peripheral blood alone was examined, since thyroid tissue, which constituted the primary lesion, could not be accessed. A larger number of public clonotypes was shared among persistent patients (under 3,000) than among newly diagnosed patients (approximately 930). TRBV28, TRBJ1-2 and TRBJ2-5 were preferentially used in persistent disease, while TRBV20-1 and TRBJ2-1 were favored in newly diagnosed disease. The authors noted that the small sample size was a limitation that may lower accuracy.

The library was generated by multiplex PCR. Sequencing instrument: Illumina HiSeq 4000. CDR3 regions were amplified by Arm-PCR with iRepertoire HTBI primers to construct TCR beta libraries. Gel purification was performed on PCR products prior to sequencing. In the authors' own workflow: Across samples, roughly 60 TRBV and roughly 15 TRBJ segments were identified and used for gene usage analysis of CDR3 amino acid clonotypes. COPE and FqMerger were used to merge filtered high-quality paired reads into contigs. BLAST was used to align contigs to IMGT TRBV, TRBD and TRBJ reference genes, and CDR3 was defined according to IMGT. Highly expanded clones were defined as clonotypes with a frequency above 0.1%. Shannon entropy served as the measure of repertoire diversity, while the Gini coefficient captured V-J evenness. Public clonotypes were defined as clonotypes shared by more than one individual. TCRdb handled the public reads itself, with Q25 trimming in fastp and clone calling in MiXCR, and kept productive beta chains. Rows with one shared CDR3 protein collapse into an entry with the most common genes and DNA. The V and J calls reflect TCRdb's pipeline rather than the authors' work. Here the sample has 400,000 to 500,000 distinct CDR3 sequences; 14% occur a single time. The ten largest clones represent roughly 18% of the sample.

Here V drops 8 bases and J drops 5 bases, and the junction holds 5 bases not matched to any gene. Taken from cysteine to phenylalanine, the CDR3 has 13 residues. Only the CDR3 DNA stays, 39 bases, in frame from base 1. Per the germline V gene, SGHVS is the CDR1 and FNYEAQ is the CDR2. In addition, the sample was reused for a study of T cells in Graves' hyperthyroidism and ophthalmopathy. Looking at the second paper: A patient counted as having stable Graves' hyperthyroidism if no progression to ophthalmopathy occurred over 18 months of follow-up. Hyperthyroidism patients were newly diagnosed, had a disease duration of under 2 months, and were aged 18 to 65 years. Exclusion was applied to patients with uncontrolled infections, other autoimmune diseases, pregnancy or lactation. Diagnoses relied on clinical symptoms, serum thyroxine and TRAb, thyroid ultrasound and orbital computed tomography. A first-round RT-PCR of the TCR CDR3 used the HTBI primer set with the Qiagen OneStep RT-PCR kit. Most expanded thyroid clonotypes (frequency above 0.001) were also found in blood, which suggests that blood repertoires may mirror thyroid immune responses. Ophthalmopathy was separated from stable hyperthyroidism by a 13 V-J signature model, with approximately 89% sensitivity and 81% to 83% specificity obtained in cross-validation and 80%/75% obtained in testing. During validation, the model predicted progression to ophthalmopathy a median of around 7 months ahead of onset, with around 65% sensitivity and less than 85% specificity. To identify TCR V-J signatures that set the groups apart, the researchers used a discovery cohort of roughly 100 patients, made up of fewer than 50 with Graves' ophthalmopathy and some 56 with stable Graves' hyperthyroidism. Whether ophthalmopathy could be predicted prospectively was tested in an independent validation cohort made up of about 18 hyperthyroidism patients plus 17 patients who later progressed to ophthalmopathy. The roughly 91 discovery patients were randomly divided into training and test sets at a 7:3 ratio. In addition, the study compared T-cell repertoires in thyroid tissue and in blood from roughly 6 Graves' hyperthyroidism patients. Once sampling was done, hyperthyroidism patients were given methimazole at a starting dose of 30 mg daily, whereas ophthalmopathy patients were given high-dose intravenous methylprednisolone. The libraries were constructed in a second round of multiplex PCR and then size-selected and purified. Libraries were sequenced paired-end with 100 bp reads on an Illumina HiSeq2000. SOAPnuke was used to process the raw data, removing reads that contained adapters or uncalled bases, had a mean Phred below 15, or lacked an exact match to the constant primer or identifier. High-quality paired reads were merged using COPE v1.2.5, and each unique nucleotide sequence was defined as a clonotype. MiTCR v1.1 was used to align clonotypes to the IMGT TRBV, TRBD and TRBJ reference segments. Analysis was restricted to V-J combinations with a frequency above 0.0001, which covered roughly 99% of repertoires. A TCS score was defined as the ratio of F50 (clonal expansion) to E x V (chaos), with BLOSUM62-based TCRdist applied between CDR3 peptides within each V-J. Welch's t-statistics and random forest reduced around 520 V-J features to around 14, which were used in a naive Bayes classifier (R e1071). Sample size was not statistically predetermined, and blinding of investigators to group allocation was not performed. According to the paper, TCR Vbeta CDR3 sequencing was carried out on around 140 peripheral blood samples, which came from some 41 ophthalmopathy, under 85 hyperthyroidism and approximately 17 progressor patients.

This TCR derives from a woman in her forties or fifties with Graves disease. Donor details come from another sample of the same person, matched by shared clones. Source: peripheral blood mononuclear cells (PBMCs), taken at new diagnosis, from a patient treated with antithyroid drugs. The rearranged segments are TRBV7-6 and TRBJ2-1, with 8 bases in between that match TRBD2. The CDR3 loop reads CASSAGVHNEQFF. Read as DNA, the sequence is TGTGCCAGCTCAGCGGGAGTTCACAATGAGCAGTTCTTC.